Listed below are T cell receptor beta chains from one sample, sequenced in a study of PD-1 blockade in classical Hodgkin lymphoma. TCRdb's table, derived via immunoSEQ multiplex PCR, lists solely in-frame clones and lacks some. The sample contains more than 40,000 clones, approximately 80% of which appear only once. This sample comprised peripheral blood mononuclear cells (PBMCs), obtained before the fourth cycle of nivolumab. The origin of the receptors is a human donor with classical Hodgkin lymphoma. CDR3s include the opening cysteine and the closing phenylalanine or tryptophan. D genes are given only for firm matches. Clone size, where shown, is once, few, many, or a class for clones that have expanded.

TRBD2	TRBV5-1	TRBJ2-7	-	CASSSQLAGEGYEQYF	TGCGCCAGCAGCTCCCAACTAGCGGGAGAAGGTTACGAGCAGTACTTC
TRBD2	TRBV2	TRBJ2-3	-	CASSAGLAGRGDTQYF	TGTGCCAGCAGTGCCGGGCTGGCGGGGAGGGGAGATACGCAGTATTTT
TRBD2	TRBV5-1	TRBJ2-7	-	CASSLVAGTSGYEQYF	TGCGCCAGCAGCTTGGTAGCCGGGACTAGCGGGTACGAGCAGTACTTC
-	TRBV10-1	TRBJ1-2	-	CASSHGINYGYTF	TGCGCCAGCAGTCACGGAATAAACTATGGCTACACCTTC
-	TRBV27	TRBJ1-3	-	CASSPLPGYSGNTIYF	TGTGCCAGCAGTCCACTCCCAGGATACTCTGGAAACACCATATATTTT
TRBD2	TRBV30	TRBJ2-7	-	CAWSSGTSGAFSYEQYF	TGTGCCTGGAGTTCAGGGACTAGCGGGGCCTTTTCCTACGAGCAGTACTTC
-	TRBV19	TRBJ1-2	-	CASIGGNGYTF	TGTGCCAGTATTGGGGGGAATGGCTACACCTTC
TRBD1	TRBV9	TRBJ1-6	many	CASSVEGTGYNSPLHF	TGTGCCAGCAGCGTAGAGGGGACAGGGTATAATTCACCCCTCCACTTT
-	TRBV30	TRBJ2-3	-	CACEQGTDTQYF	TGTGCCTGCGAGCAGGGCACAGATACGCAGTATTTT
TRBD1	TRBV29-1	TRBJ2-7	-	CSVLRDRSSYEQYF	TGCAGCGTCCTCCGGGACAGAAGCTCCTACGAGCAGTACTTC
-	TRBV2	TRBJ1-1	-	CASSERAGGRNTEAFF	TGTGCCAGCAGTGAAAGGGCAGGAGGGAGGAACACTGAAGCTTTCTTT
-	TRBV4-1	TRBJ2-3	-	CASSSSPTVATQYF	TGCGCCAGCAGCTCCTCGCCCACAGTGGCTACGCAGTATTTT
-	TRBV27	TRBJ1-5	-	CASSSRGQPQHF	TGTGCCAGCAGTTCCCGGGGCCAGCCCCAGCATTTT
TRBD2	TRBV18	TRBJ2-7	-	CASSPLAGDVEGYEQYF	TGTGCCAGCTCGCCACTAGCGGGAGATGTAGAAGGCTACGAGCAGTACTTC
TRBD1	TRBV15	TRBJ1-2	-	CATSTRDRGWVGYTF	TGTGCCACCAGCACCCGGGACAGGGGGTGGGTAGGCTACACCTTC
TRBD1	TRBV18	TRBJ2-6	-	CASSPDRVFFSGANVLTF	TGTGCCAGCTCACCCGACAGGGTTTTTTTTTCTGGGGCCAACGTCCTGACTTTC
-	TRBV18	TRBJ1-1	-	CASSPLSRDNTEAFF	TGTGCCAGCTCACCACTAAGCAGGGACAACACTGAAGCTTTCTTT
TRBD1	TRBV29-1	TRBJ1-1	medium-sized	CSVGRGQGSLNTEAFF	TGCAGCGTTGGGCGCGGACAGGGAAGTTTGAACACTGAAGCTTTCTTT
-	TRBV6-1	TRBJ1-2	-	CASSEAGNYGYTF	TGTGCCAGCAGTGAAGCAGGGAACTATGGCTACACCTTC
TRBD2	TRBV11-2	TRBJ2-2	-	CASTFSGGVAGELFF	TGTGCCAGCACCTTCTCGGGGGGAGTTGCCGGGGAGCTGTTTTTT
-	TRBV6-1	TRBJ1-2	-	CASGREGGNYGYTF	TGTGCCAGCGGGAGGGAGGGGGGAAACTATGGCTACACCTTC
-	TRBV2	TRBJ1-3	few	CASSEGGYTIYF	TGTGCCAGCAGTGAAGGGGGCTACACCATATATTTT
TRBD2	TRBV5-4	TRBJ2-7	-	CASSLGRLADSYEQYF	TGTGCCAGCAGCTTGGGGCGACTAGCGGATTCCTACGAGCAGTACTTC
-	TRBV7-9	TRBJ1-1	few	CASSPGGTEAFF	TGTGCCAGCAGCCCAGGTGGGACTGAAGCTTTCTTT
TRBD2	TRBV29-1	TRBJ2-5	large	CSVEDGTSGRETQYF	TGCAGCGTTGAAGATGGGACTAGCGGGCGGGAGACCCAGTACTTC
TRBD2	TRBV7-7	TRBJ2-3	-	CASSLALAPSTDTQYF	TGTGCCAGCAGCTTAGCACTAGCGCCTAGCACAGATACGCAGTATTTT
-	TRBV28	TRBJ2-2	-	CASSLGRRMNTGELFF	TGTGCCAGCAGTTTAGGTAGACGAATGAACACCGGGGAGCTGTTTTTT
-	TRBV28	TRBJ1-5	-	CASSLFRWSNQPQHF	TGTGCCAGCAGTTTATTTCGCTGGAGCAATCAGCCCCAGCATTTT
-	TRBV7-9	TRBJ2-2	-	CASSFANTGELFF	TGTGCCAGCAGCTTCGCGAACACCGGGGAGCTGTTTTTT
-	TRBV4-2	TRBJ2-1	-	CASSQEHGSYNEQFF	TGTGCCAGCAGCCAAGAGCACGGCTCCTACAATGAGCAGTTCTTC
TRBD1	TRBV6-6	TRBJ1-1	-	CASSPGTAEAFF	TGTGCCAGCAGCCCCGGGACAGCTGAAGCTTTCTTT
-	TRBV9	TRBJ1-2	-	CASGGIPVYGYTF	TGTGCCAGCGGGGGGATCCCGGTTTATGGCTACACCTTC
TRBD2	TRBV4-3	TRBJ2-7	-	CASSPQRGLSYEQYF	TGCGCCAGCAGCCCTCAGCGGGGGCTCTCCTACGAGCAGTACTTC
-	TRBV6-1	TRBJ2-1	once	CASSLILQSEQFF	TGTGCCAGCAGTTTAATCCTACAGAGTGAGCAGTTCTTC
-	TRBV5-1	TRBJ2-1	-	CASSLQDSFNEQFF	TGCGCCAGCAGCTTGCAGGACAGCTTCAATGAGCAGTTCTTC
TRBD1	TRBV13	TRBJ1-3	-	CASRDRGPGNTIYF	TGTGCCAGCAGGGACAGGGGACCTGGAAACACCATATATTTT
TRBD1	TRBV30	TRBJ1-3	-	CAWSLGQDSGNTIYF	TGTGCCTGGAGTCTGGGACAGGACTCTGGAAACACCATATATTTT
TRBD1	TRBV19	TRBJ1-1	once	CASSIGTGLEGTEAFF	TGTGCCAGTAGTATAGGGACAGGCCTTGAGGGCACTGAAGCTTTCTTT
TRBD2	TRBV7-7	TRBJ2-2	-	CASSQGLAGTGELFF	TGTGCTAGCAGCCAGGGACTAGCGGGGACCGGGGAGCTGTTTTTT
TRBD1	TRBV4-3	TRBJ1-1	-	CASSHRQGANTEAFF	TGCGCCAGCAGCCATCGGCAGGGGGCCAACACTGAAGCTTTCTTT
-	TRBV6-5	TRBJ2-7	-	CASSYSGANYEQYF	TGTGCCAGCAGTTACTCGGGGGCCAACTACGAGCAGTACTTC
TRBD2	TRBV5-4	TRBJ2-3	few	CASSLPFGLAGVSTDTQYF	TGTGCCAGCAGCTTGCCATTTGGACTAGCGGGAGTGAGCACAGATACGCAGTATTTT
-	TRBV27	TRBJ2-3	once	CASSFVGHTDTQYF	TGTGCCAGCAGTTTTGTTGGGCACACAGATACGCAGTATTTT
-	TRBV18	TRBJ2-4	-	CASSPLAQGTYKNIQYF	TGTGCCAGCTCACCACTAGCTCAGGGAACTTACAAAAACATTCAGTACTTC
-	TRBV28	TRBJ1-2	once	CASRLTPPGYGYTF	TGTGCCAGCCGACTGACCCCTCCCGGCTATGGCTACACCTTC
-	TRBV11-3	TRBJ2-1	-	CASSQPGGPSVF	TGTGCCAGCAGCCAGCCAGGGGGGCCTTCCGTCTTC
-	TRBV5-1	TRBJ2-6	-	CASRWALGASGANVLTF	TGCGCCAGCAGGTGGGCGCTGGGGGCGAGCGGGGCCAACGTCCTGACTTTC
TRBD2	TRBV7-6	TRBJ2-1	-	CASSLGTSGGGNEQFF	TGTGCCAGCAGCTTAGGGACTAGCGGAGGGGGGAATGAGCAGTTCTTC
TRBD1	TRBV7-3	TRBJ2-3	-	CASSLTGGTDTQYF	TGTGCCAGCAGCCTGACAGGGGGTACAGATACGCAGTATTTT
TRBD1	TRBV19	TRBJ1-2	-	CATVSPGQSNYGYTF	TGTGCCACCGTCTCTCCGGGACAGTCTAACTATGGCTACACCTTC